This TCR beta chain was sequenced during a study of blood T cell repertoires in COVID-19. J was trimmed by 4 bases and V by 4 bases; bases with no gene match: 7. Germline V gene sequence: CDR1 MNHEY, CDR2 SVGAGI. This CDR3 has 15 residues. Sequencing was performed with immunoSEQ multiplex PCR; in TCRdb, only in-frame clones are kept and a portion is missing. The sample holds 300,000 to 400,000 clones, 80% to 90% seen once. The V call is TRBV6-5, the J call TRBJ2-3; TRBD2 agrees at 8 bases. The sample consisted of PBMCs or T cells enriched from blood (not recorded which). This clonotype was obtained from a man aged 25-45 years who had recovered from COVID-19. The CDR3 region is CASSFSGVDPDTQYF. CDR3 DNA: TGTGCCAGCAGTTTTAGCGGGGTGGACCCAGATACGCAGTATTTT.